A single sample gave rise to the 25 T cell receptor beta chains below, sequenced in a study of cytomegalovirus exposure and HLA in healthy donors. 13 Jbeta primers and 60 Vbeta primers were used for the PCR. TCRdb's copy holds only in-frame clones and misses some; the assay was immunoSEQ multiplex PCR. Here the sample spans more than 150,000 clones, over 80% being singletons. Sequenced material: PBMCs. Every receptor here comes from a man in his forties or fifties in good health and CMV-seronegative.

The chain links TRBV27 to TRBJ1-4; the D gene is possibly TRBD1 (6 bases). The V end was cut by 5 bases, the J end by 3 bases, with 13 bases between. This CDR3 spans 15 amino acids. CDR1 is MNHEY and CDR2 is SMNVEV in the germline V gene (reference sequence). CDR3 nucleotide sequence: TGTGCCAGCAGTCCTTCAGGGGTTGCTAATGAAAAACTGTTTTTT. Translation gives CASSPSGVANEKLFF.

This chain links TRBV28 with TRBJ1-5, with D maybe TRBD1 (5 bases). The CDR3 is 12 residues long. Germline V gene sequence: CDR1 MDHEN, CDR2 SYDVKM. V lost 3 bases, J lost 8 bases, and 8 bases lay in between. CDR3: CASSLEGEPQHF. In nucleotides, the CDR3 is TGTGCCAGCAGTTTGGAAGGGGAGCCCCAGCATTTT.

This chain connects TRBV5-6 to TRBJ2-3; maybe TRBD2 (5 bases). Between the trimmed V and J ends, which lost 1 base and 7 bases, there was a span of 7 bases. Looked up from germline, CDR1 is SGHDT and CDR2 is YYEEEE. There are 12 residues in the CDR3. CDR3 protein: CASSLRGNTQYF. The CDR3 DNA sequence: TGTGCCAGCAGCTTGCGGGGAAATACGCAGTATTTT. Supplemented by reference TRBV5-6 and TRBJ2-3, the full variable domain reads DAGVTQSPTHLIKTRGQQVTLRCSPKSGHDTVSWYQQALGQGPQFIFQYYEEEERQRGNFPDRFSGHQFPNYSSELNVNALLLGDSALYLCASSLRGNTQYFGPGTRLTVL.

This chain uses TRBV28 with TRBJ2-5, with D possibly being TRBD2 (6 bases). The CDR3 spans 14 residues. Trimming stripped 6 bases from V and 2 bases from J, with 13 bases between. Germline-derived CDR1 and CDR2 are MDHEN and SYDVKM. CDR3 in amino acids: CASRSPAGQETQYF. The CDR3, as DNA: TGTGCCAGCAGATCCCCTGCGGGGCAAGAGACCCAGTACTTC.

The CDR3 reads CSATLRTEYGYTF. The DNA of the CDR3 is TGCAGCGCCACCCTCCGGACAGAATATGGCTACACCTTC. V gene TRBV29-1 combines with J gene TRBJ1-2; D is possibly TRBD1 (6 bases). Germline CDR1 reads SQVTM; CDR2 reads ANQGSEA. The V end lost 7 bases, the J end lost 5 bases, and 17 bases lay between the germline ends. This CDR3 has 13 residues.

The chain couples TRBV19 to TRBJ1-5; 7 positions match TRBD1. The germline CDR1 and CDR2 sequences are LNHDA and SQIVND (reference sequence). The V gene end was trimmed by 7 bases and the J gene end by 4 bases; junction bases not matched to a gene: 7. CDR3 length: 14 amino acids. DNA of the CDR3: TGTGCCAGTAAAATGGGACAGACTAATCAGCCCCAGCATTTT. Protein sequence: CASKMGQTNQPQHF.

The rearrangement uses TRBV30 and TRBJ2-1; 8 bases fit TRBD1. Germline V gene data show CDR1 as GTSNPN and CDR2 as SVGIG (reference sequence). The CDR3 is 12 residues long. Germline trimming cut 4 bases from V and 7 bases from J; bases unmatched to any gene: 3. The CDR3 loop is CAWTGGVNEQFF. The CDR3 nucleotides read TGTGCCTGGACAGGGGGCGTGAATGAGCAGTTCTTC.

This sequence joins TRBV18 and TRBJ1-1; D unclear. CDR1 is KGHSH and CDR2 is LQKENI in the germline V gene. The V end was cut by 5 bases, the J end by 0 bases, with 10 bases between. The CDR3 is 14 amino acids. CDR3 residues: CASSEVEMNTEAFF. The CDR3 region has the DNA TGTGCCAGCTCAGAGGTTGAGATGAACACTGAAGCTTTCTTT.

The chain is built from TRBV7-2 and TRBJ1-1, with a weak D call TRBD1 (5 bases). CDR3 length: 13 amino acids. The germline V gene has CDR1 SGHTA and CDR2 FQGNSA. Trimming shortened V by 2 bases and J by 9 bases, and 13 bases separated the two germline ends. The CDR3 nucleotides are TGTGCCAGCAGCTTACAAGGGCAGGGAAAAGCTTTCTTT. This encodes CASSLQGQGKAFF.

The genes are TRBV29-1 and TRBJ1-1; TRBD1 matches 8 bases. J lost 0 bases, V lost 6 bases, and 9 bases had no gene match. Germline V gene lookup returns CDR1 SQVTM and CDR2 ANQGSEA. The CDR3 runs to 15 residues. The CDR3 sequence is CSVDGQGGMNTEAFF. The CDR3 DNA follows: TGCAGCGTAGACGGACAGGGCGGGATGAACACTGAAGCTTTCTTT.

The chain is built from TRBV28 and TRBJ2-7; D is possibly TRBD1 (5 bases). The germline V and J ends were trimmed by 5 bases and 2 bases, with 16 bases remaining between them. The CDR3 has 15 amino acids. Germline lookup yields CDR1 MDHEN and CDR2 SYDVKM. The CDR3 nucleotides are TGTGCCAGCAGTGAAACAGGCGAAGTACCCTACGAGCAGTACTTC. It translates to CASSETGEVPYEQYF.

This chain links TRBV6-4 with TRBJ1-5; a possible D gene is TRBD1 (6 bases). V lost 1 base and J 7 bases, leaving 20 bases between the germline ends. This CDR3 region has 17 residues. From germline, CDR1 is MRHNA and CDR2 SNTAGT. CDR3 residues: CASSDYRASLGCQPQHF. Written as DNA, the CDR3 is TGTGCCAGCAGTGACTACAGGGCGTCTCTCGGGTGCCAGCCCCAGCATTTT.

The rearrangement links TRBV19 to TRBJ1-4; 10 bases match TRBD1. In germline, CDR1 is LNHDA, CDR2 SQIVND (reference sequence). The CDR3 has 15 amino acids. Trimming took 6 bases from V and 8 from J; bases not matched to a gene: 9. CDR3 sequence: CASRGLRQGAEKLFF. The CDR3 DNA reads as TGTGCCAGTAGGGGATTGAGACAGGGGGCAGAAAAACTGTTTTTT. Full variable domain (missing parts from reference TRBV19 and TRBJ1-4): DGGITQSPKYLFRKEGQNVTLSCEQNLNHDAMYWYRQDPGQGLRLIYYSQIVNDFQKGDIAEGYSVSREKKESFPLTVTSAQKNPTAFYLCASRGLRQGAEKLFFGSGTQLSVL.

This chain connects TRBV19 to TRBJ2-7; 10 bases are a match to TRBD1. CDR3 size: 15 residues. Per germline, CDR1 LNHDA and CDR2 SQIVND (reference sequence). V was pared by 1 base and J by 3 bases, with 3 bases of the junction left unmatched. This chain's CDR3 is CASSIGQGAVYEQYF. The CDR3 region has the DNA TGTGCCAGTAGTATAGGACAGGGGGCTGTCTACGAGCAGTACTTC. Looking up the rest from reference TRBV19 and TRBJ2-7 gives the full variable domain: DGGITQSPKYLFRKEGQNVTLSCEQNLNHDAMYWYRQDPGQGLRLIYYSQIVNDFQKGDIAEGYSVSREKKESFPLTVTSAQKNPTAFYLCASSIGQGAVYEQYFGPGTRLTVT.

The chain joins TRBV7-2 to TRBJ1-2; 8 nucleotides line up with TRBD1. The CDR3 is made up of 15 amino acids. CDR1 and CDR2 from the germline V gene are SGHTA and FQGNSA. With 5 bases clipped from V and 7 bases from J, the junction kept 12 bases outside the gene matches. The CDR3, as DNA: TGTGCCAGCAGCCACGACTCGGACAGGGCGGCTGGCTACACCTTC. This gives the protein CASSHDSDRAAGYTF.

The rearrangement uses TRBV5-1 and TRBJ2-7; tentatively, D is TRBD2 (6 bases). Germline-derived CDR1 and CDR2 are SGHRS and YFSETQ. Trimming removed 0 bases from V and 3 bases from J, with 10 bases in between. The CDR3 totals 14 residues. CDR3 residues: CASSLAGALYEQYF. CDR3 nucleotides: TGCGCCAGCAGCTTGGCGGGAGCCCTCTACGAGCAGTACTTC.

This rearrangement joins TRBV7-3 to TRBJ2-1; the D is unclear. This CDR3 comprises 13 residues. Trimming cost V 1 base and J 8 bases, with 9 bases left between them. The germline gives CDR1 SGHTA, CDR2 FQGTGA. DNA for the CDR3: TGTGCCAGCAGCTTAAGTCGGGTAGATGAGCAGTTCTTC. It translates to CASSLSRVDEQFF.

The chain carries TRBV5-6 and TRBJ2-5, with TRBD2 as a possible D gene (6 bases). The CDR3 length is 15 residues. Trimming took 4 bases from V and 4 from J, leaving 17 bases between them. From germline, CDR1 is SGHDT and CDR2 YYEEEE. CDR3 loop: CASSPGTGRRETQYF. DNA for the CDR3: TGTGCCAGCAGCCCTGGGACGGGGAGGCGAGAGACCCAGTACTTC.

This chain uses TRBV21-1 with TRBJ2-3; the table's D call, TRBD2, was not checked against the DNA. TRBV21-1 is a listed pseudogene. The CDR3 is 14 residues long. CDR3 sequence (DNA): TGTGCCAGGTTCGCCACTAGCGGCACAGATACGCAGTATTTT. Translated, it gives CARFATSGTDTQYF.

CDR3 protein: CASSFSGGAPYEQYF. CDR3 bases: TGTGCCAGTAGTTTTAGCGGGGGCGCTCCCTACGAGCAGTACTTC. V and J are TRBV19 and TRBJ2-7; 9 nucleotides align to TRBD2. The CDR3 covers 15 residues. V shed 5 bases and J 2 bases; nucleotides not matched to a gene: 7. Per germline, CDR1 LNHDA and CDR2 SQIVND (reference sequence).

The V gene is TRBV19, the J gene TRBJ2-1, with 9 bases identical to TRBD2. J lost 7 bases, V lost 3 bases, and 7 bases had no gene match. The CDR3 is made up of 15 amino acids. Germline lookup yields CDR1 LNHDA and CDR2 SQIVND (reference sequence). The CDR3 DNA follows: TGTGCCAGTAGTATGGGCGGGGGGGCCCTTAATGAGCAGTTCTTC. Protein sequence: CASSMGGGALNEQFF.

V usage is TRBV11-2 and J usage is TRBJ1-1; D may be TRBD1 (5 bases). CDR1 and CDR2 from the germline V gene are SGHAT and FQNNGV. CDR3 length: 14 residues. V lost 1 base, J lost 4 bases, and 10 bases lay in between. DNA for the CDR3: TGTGCCAGCAGCTTAGCACGGGGGGGCACTGAAGCTTTCTTT. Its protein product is CASSLARGGTEAFF. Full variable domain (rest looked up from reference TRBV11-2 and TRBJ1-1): EAGVAQSPRYKIIEKRQSVAFWCNPISGHATLYWYQQILGQGPKLLIQFQNNGVVDDSQLPKDRFSAERLKGVDSTLKIQPAKLEDSAVYLCASSLARGGTEAFFGQGTRLTVV.

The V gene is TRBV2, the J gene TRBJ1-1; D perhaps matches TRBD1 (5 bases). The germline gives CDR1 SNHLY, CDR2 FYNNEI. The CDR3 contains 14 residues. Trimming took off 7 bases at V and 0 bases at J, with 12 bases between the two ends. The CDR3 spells CASKWGEMNTEAFF. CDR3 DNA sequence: TGTGCCAGCAAGTGGGGCGAAATGAACACTGAAGCTTTCTTT.

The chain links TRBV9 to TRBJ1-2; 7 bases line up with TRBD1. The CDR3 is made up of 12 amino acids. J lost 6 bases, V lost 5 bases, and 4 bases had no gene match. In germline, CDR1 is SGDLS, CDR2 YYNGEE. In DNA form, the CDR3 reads TGTGCCAGCAGTGGAGGGACAGATGGCTACACCTTC. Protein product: CASSGGTDGYTF. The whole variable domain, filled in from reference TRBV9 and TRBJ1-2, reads DSGVTQTPKHLITATGQRVTLRCSPRSGDLSVYWYQQSLDQGLQFLIQYYNGEERAKGNILERFSAQQFPDLHSELNLSSLELGDSALYFCASSGGTDGYTFGSGTRLTVV.

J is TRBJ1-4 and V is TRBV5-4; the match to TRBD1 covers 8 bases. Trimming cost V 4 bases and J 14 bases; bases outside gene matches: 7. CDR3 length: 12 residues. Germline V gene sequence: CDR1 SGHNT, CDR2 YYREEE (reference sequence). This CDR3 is CASSRDRGKLFF. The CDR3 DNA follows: TGTGCCAGCAGCCGCGACAGGGGAAAGCTGTTTTTT.